The 29 T cell receptor beta chains given below trace back to one sample, sequenced in a study of graft-versus-host responses after intestinal transplantation. TCRdb's copy holds only in-frame clones and misses some; the assay was immunoSEQ multiplex PCR. The sample lists around 99,000 clones, roughly 87% seen once, with less than 0.85% in the top ten. Their target antigens are unknown. Sequencing used unstimulated CD4+ T cells sorted from spleen or lymph node cells, obtained before transplant. The receptor set was obtained from a human donor who was the organ donor for an intestinal transplant.

The chain is built from TRBV18 and TRBJ1-3; no definite D call. The V end lost 0 bases, the J end lost 0 bases, and 12 bases lay between the germline ends. Germline V lookup: CDR1 KGHSH, CDR2 LQKENI. The CDR3 is made up of 17 amino acids. The CDR3 loop reads CASSPPGRTSSGNTIYF. In DNA, the CDR3 is TGTGCCAGCTCACCACCGGGCAGAACCTCCTCTGGAAACACCATATATTTT.

The chain links TRBV11-2 to TRBJ2-1; tentative D call: TRBD1 (6 bases). The CDR3 sequence is 13 residues long. V lost 5 bases, J lost 9 bases, and 14 bases lay in between. CDR1 is SGHAT and CDR2 is FQNNGV in the germline V gene. The CDR3 DNA sequence: TGTGCCAGCAGCAAAATCAGGGGCGGTGAGCAGTTCTTC. Residues: CASSKIRGGEQFF.

The rearrangement joins TRBV6-1 to TRBJ2-3; D uncertain. This CDR3 contains 14 residues. V was trimmed by 5 bases and J by 2 bases, leaving 11 bases between them. Per the germline V gene, CDR1 is MNHNS and CDR2 is SASEGT. The DNA of the CDR3 is TGTGCCAGCAGTAATCTAGATTTCACAGATACGCAGTATTTT. Protein product: CASSNLDFTDTQYF.

The chain combines TRBV7-2 with TRBJ2-1, with 9 bases lining up with TRBD2. The V gene's germline CDR1 is SGHTA and CDR2 FQGNSA. V gave up 1 base and J gave up 1 base; unmatched junction bases: 8. The CDR3 is 18 residues long. CDR3 coding DNA: TGTGCCAGCAGCTTAGGGGGTAGCGGGAGAAGATCCTACAATGAGCAGTTCTTC. This encodes CASSLGGSGRRSYNEQFF.

V is TRBV4-2 and J is TRBJ1-4; the D gene is possibly TRBD1 (5 bases). CDR1 is LGHNA and CDR2 is YNFKEQ in the germline V gene. V dropped 1 base and J dropped 8 bases, with 11 bases sitting between them. The CDR3 is 14 amino acids. CDR3 in DNA: TGTGCCAGCAGCCAAGGGCAGGGAGGCGAAAAACTGTTTTTT. Translating it yields CASSQGQGGEKLFF.

The chain uses TRBV5-1 and TRBJ2-2; a possible D gene is TRBD1 (7 bases). CDR1 is SGHRS and CDR2 is YFSETQ in the germline V gene. CDR3 size: 16 residues. V dropped 5 bases and J dropped 2 bases, with 16 bases sitting between them. CDR3 amino acids: CASREEGAVNTGELFF. For the CDR3, the DNA is TGCGCCAGCAGGGAGGAGGGGGCAGTCAACACCGGGGAGCTGTTTTTT.

The rearrangement links TRBV20-1 to TRBJ1-1; no reliable D call. The CDR3 loop spans 11 amino acids. Germline V lookup: CDR1 DFQATT, CDR2 SNEGSKA (reference sequence). The germline V and J ends were trimmed by 4 bases and 4 bases, with 7 bases remaining between them. For the CDR3, the DNA is TGCAGTGCTATAGACATCACTGAAGCTTTCTTT. It encodes CSAIDITEAFF.

The chain recombines TRBV5-6 with TRBJ1-2; D is possibly TRBD1 (6 bases). From germline, CDR1 is SGHDT and CDR2 YYEEEE. The CDR3 has 16 residues. V gave up 2 bases and J gave up 2 bases, with 16 bases separating them. The CDR3 sequence is CASSFLIRDKNYGYTF. CDR3 nucleotide sequence: TGTGCCAGCAGCTTCCTAATCCGGGACAAGAACTATGGCTACACCTTC.

V is TRBV9 and J is TRBJ1-5, with TRBD1 as a possible D gene (5 bases). Germline lookup yields CDR1 SGDLS and CDR2 YYNGEE. There are 15 residues in the CDR3. The ends were cut back, 4 bases at V and 1 base at J, with 12 bases in the middle. CDR3 sequence reads: CASSLGTLSNQPQHF. The CDR3 DNA reads as TGTGCCAGCAGCCTGGGGACTCTGAGCAATCAGCCCCAGCATTTT.

The DNA of the CDR3 is TGTGCCAGCAGCTTGAAGGGCAGTGGGGAAGCTTTCTTT. Translated: CASSLKGSGEAFF. The chain uses TRBV5-5 and TRBJ1-1, with D hard to call. Germline assignment: CDR1 SGHKS and CDR2 YYEKEE (reference sequence). The CDR3 covers 13 residues. V gave up 1 base and J gave up 8 bases, with 12 bases separating them.

The chain links TRBV5-1 to TRBJ2-3; TRBD2 aligns across 14 bases. The CDR3 extends over 17 amino acids. V lost 4 bases and J lost 5; bases outside the gene matches: 9. Germline CDR1 reads SGHRS; CDR2 reads YFSETQ. In DNA, the CDR3 is TGCGCCAGCAGCGCCGGGACTAGCGGGGGTGTCGTAGATACGCAGTATTTT. Translated, it gives CASSAGTSGGVVDTQYF.

The chain combines TRBV2 with TRBJ2-3; weak D call: TRBD2 (5 bases). This CDR3 has 15 residues. The V and J ends lost 5 bases and 5 bases respectively, with 17 bases between them. Germline CDR1 reads SNHLY; CDR2 reads FYNNEI. The CDR3 reads CASSFGLAIRDTQYF. CDR3 DNA: TGTGCCAGCAGTTTCGGTCTAGCCATTAGAGATACGCAGTATTTT.

This clone was picked up one time. This chain links TRBV27 with TRBJ2-2; 11 bases are shared with TRBD2. The V segment lost 0 bases and the J segment 5 bases; nucleotides outside the gene matches: 5. CDR3 length: 17 amino acids. Germline-derived CDR1 and CDR2 are MNHEY and SMNVEV (reference sequence). In DNA form, the CDR3 reads TGTGCCAGCAGTTTATCGCAACTAGCGGGGGTAACCGGGGAGCTGTTTTTT. It specifies CASSLSQLAGVTGELFF.

CDR3 sequence: CASSVGAGGTYEQYF. The CDR3 DNA follows: TGTGCCAGCAGTGTTGGGGCAGGGGGAACCTACGAGCAGTACTTC. The V and J genes are TRBV2 and TRBJ2-7, with 7 bases lining up with TRBD1. The CDR3 totals 15 residues. In germline, CDR1 is SNHLY, CDR2 FYNNEI. V was clipped by 4 bases and J by 2 bases; unmatched bases: 8.

This chain uses TRBV4-1 with TRBJ1-1; TRBD1 might be the D (6 bases). The CDR3 loop spans 15 amino acids. V dropped 1 base and J dropped 9 bases, with 18 bases sitting between them. The germline CDR1 and CDR2 sequences are MGHRA and YSYEKL. The DNA of the CDR3 is TGCGCCAGCAGCCAAGGGTATAATCCAAGGGGGAAAGCTTTCTTT. Protein sequence: CASSQGYNPRGKAFF.

V and J are TRBV5-1 and TRBJ2-7, with TRBD2 identical over 8 bases. Germline loops: CDR1 SGHRS, CDR2 YFSETQ. The CDR3 contains 17 residues. Germline trimming cut 4 bases from V and 6 bases from J; bases unmatched to any gene: 18. The CDR3 loop reads CASSPGGPGTSIVEQYF. In nucleotides, the CDR3 is TGCGCCAGCAGCCCGGGTGGGCCCGGGACTAGTATCGTCGAGCAGTACTTC.

This clone has just one count. The J gene is TRBJ1-1, the V gene TRBV27; the D gene is possibly TRBD1 (6 bases). Trimming removed 6 bases from V and 2 bases from J, with 13 bases in between. Germline V gives CDR1 MNHEY, CDR2 SMNVEV (reference sequence). The CDR3 sequence is 14 residues long. In nucleotides, the CDR3 is TGTGCCAGCAGGTATACAGGGAGTAACACTGAAGCTTTCTTT. As protein: CASRYTGSNTEAFF.

V is TRBV2 and J is TRBJ1-2, with D possibly being TRBD1 (5 bases). V lost 3 bases and J 0 bases, leaving 11 bases between the germline ends. Germline loops: CDR1 SNHLY, CDR2 FYNNEI. CDR3 size: 15 residues. The CDR3, as DNA: TGTGCCAGCAGTGATCGCAGGGCCTCTAACTATGGCTACACCTTC. Residues: CASSDRRASNYGYTF.

This sequence joins TRBV18 and TRBJ2-5, with a tentative D call TRBD2 (6 bases). V was shortened by 5 bases and J by 3 bases, with 13 bases between the two germline ends. The CDR3 sequence is 14 residues long. The germline gives CDR1 KGHSH, CDR2 LQKENI. CDR3 sequence (DNA): TGTGCCAGCTCAGAATACGGAGGGGAAGAGACCCAGTACTTC. As protein: CASSEYGGEETQYF.

The J gene is TRBJ1-2, the V gene TRBV10-3; no reliable D call. Between the trimmed V and J ends, which lost 11 bases and 0 bases, there was a span of 7 bases. The CDR3 covers 11 residues. Germline-derived CDR1 and CDR2 are ENHRY and SYGVKD. The CDR3 protein is CAFGTNYGYTF. The CDR3 DNA follows: TGTGCCTTCGGGACTAACTATGGCTACACCTTC.

V and J are TRBV7-9 and TRBJ2-3; D is ambiguous. Germline CDR1 reads SEHNR; CDR2 reads FQNEAQ (reference sequence). CDR3 length equals 11 residues. Trimming shortened V by 3 bases and J by 6 bases, and 4 bases separated the two germline ends. CDR3 sequence (DNA): TGTGCCAGCAGCTTGGAGGATACGCAGTATTTT. Amino acid sequence: CASSLEDTQYF.

This sequence joins TRBV10-3 and TRBJ2-6; a possible D gene is TRBD1 (6 bases). CDR3 size: 17 residues. Trimming cost V 1 base and J 1 base, with 11 bases left between them. Per germline, CDR1 ENHRY and CDR2 SYGVKD. The CDR3 bases are TGTGCCATCAGTGAGTTGCCAGGGGCATCTGGGGCCAACGTCCTGACTTTC. This translates into CAISELPGASGANVLTF.

The chain employs TRBV2 and TRBJ1-2; D gene ambiguous. The CDR3 has 16 amino acids. The V gene lost 2 bases and the J gene lost 7 bases, with 20 bases spanning the gap. CDR1 is SNHLY and CDR2 is FYNNEI in the germline V gene. CDR3 coding DNA: TGTGCCAGCAGTGAAAGGGTGTCAGAGAGGGCCGCTGGCTACACCTTC. This gives the protein CASSERVSERAAGYTF.

This clone was recorded once. This chain connects TRBV5-3 to TRBJ2-1, with a tentative D call TRBD1 (6 bases). TRBV5-3 is recorded as an ORF, its role being uncertain. V was shortened by 6 bases and J by 8 bases, with 9 bases between the two germline ends. The CDR3 totals 11 residues. The DNA for the CDR3 is TGTGCCAGAAACAGGGCGCATGAGCAGTTCTTC. It translates to CARNRAHEQFF.

This sequence joins TRBV2 and TRBJ1-2; maybe TRBD1 (6 bases). This CDR3 region has 14 residues. Per germline, CDR1 SNHLY and CDR2 FYNNEI. Trimming cost V 7 bases and J 7 bases, with 19 bases left between them. Written as DNA, the CDR3 is TGTGCCAGCACGTATCGGGGGGGGCTAGCTGGCTACACCTTC. Translating it yields CASTYRGGLAGYTF.

The chain links TRBV5-1 to TRBJ2-3; no firm D call. The V and J ends lost 0 bases and 2 bases respectively, with 7 bases between them. Germline loops: CDR1 SGHRS, CDR2 YFSETQ. The CDR3 runs to 14 residues. CDR3 residues: CASSLVYHTDTQYF. CDR3 in DNA: TGCGCCAGCAGCTTGGTCTACCACACAGATACGCAGTATTTT.

V usage is TRBV6-5 and J usage is TRBJ1-2; D gene uncertain. The CDR3 has 10 amino acids. Germline CDR1 is MNHEY and CDR2 is SVGAGI. Deletions cut 8 bases from V and 8 bases from J, with 9 bases between. CDR3 coding DNA: TGTGCCAGCGGGCCCCCAGGCTACACCTTC. Translating gives CASGPPGYTF.

The CDR3 nucleotides are TGTGCCAGCAGCTTGGAGGGGGATGTGAACACCGGGGAGCTGTTTTTT. Translating gives CASSLEGDVNTGELFF. This chain joins TRBV7-6 and TRBJ2-2; possibly TRBD1 or TRBD2 for D (6 bases each). Germline CDR1 and CDR2: SGHVS and FNYEAQ. The CDR3 is made up of 16 amino acids. V dropped 3 bases and J dropped 1 base, with 12 bases sitting between them.

This clone was found a few times. This sample also contains other DNA sequences that code for the same CDR3. V gene TRBV19 combines with J gene TRBJ1-5, with D tentatively TRBD1 (6 bases). Trimming removed 6 bases at V and 3 bases at J, with 12 bases between. The CDR3 extends over 14 amino acids. Germline-derived CDR1 and CDR2 are LNHDA and SQIVND (reference sequence). The CDR3 is CASSRTGNNQPQHF. The CDR3, as DNA: TGTGCCAGTAGCCGAACAGGGAACAATCAGCCCCAGCATTTT.